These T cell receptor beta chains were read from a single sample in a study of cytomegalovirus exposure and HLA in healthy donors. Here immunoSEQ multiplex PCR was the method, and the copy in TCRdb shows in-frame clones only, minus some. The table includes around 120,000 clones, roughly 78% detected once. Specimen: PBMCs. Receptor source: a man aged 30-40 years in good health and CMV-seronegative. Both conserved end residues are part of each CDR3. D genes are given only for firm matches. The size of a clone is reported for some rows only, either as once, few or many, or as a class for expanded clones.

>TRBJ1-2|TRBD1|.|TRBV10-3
CAISGTGALDNYGYTF
TGTGCCATCAGTGGGACAGGGGCCTTGGATAACTATGGCTACACCTTC
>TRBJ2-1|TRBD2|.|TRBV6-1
CASSEVRASGNNEQFF
TGTGCCAGCAGTGAAGTTCGGGCTAGCGGAAACAATGAGCAGTTCTTC
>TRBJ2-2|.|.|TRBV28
CASRRLGAGVGTGELFF
TGTGCCAGCAGGCGACTGGGGGCAGGGGTAGGCACCGGGGAGCTGTTTTTT
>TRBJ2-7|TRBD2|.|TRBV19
CASRQIGTKQYEQYF
TGTGCCAGTAGACAAATAGGGACTAAACAATACGAGCAGTACTTC
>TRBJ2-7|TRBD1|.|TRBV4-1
CASSQDSLRTGLYEQYF
TGCGCCAGCAGCCAAGATTCCTTGAGGACAGGGCTCTACGAGCAGTACTTC
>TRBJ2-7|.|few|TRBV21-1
CASSKEQGSYEQYF
TGTGCCAGCAGCAAAGAGCAGGGGTCCTACGAGCAGTACTTC
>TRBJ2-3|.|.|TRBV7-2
CASNELGAQYF
TGTGCCAGCAATGAACTAGGAGCGCAGTATTTT
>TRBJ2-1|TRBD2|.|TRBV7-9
CASSLARGRRNEQFF
TGTGCCAGCAGCTTAGCGCGCGGGAGACGCAATGAGCAGTTCTTC
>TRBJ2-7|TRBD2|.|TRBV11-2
CASRKLSSGSAREQYF
TGTGCCAGCAGGAAGTTGTCTAGCGGGAGTGCGCGCGAGCAGTACTTC
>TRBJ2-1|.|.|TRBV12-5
CASALYNEQFF
TGTGCTAGTGCCCTATACAATGAGCAGTTCTTC
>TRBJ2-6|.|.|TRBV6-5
CASSLASSGANVLTF
TGTGCCAGCAGCCTAGCCAGCTCTGGGGCCAACGTCCTGACTTTC
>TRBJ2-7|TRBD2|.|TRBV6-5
CASRGGTSGSPEQYF
TGTGCCAGCAGGGGAGGGACTAGCGGGAGTCCCGAGCAGTACTTC
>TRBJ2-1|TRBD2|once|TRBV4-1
CASSRPGLAGGPSYNEQFF
TGCGCCAGCAGCCGCCCGGGACTAGCGGGAGGGCCGTCCTACAATGAGCAGTTCTTC
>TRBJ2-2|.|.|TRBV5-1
CASSFGGSINTGELFF
TGCGCCAGCAGCTTCGGCGGGTCCATTAACACCGGGGAGCTGTTTTTT
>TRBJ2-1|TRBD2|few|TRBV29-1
CSVEDTGGRAVRNEQFF
TGCAGCGTTGAAGATACTGGCGGGAGGGCCGTTCGGAATGAGCAGTTCTTC
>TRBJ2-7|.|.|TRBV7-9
CSSSSVGVYEQYF
TGTTCCAGCAGCTCGGTTGGAGTCTACGAGCAGTACTTC
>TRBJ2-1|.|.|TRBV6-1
CASSALPSSYNEQFF
TGTGCCAGCAGTGCTCTCCCTAGCTCCTACAATGAGCAGTTCTTC
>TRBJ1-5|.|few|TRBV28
CASSSQGGGNQPQHF
TGTGCCAGCAGCTCACAGGGTGGTGGCAATCAGCCCCAGCATTTT
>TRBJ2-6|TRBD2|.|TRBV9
CASSVAREIAGSVGANVLTF
TGTGCCAGCAGCGTAGCCCGGGAAATAGCGGGTAGCGTAGGGGCCAACGTCCTGACTTTC
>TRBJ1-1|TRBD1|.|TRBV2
CASTDPTGALMNTEAFF
TGTGCCAGCACCGACCCTACAGGGGCCCTAATGAACACTGAAGCTTTCTTT
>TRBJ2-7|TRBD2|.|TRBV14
CASSQLRTSGSHEQYF
TGTGCCAGCAGCCAACTAAGGACTAGCGGGAGCCACGAGCAGTACTTC
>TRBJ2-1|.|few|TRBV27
CASSLNYNEQFF
TGTGCCAGCAGTCTAAACTACAATGAGCAGTTCTTC
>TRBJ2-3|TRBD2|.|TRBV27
CASSLSPSGSVDTQYF
TGTGCCAGCAGTTTATCGCCTAGCGGGAGTGTCGATACGCAGTATTTT
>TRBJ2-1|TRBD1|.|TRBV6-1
CASSEGAGGYNEQFF
TGTGCCAGCAGTGAAGGGGCAGGGGGCTACAATGAGCAGTTCTTC
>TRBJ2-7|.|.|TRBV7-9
CASSSTVNGYEQYF
TGTGCCAGCAGCTCAACAGTTAATGGCTACGAGCAGTACTTC
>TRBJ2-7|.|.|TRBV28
CASSPTGFSYEQYF
TGTGCCAGCAGCCCCACAGGGTTCTCCTACGAGCAGTACTTC
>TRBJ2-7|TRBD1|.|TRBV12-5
CASGFRPGQGALHEQYF
TGTGCTAGTGGTTTCCGTCCCGGACAGGGGGCATTACACGAGCAGTACTTC
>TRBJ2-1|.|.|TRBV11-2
CASSSFSGTYNEQFF
TGTGCCAGCAGCTCATTTAGCGGTACCTACAATGAGCAGTTCTTC
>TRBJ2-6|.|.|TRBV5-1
CASSWTEGSGANVLTF
TGCGCCAGCAGCTGGACAGAGGGCTCTGGGGCCAACGTCCTGACTTTC
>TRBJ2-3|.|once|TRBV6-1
CASRISGTDTQYF
TGTGCCAGCCGTATCTCGGGCACAGATACGCAGTATTTT
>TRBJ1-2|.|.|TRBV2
CADLGARTNYGYTF
TGTGCCGATTTGGGGGCTAGGACCAACTATGGCTACACCTTC
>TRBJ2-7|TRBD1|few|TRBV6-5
CASSYGGQGSYEQYF
TGTGCCAGCAGTTATGGGGGACAGGGATCCTACGAGCAGTACTTC
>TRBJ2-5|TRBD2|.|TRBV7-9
CASSSSSGSVQETQYF
TGTGCCAGCAGCTCCTCTAGCGGGAGCGTTCAAGAGACCCAGTACTTC
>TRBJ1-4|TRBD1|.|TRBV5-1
CASSSPGQGREKLFF
TGCGCCAGCAGCTCCCCTGGACAGGGGAGAGAAAAACTGTTTTTT
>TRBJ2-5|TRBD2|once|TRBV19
CATRYSGDLKTQYF
TGTGCCACCCGATACAGCGGGGACTTGAAGACCCAGTACTTC
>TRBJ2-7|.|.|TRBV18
CASSPPSACDQYF
TGTGCCAGCTCACCACCTAGCGCCTGTGACCAGTACTTC
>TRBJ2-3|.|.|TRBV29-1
CSGMTASTDTQYF
TGCAGCGGAATGACAGCGAGCACAGATACGCAGTATTTT
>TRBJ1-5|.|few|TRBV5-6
CASSLVRFPRQPQHF
TGTGCCAGCAGCTTGGTCCGTTTCCCCCGTCAGCCCCAGCATTTT
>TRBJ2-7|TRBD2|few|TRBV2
CASSTGLAGGRQYF
TGTGCCAGCAGTACGGGACTAGCGGGAGGAAGGCAGTACTTC
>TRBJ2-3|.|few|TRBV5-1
CASSWRRNTDTQYF
TGCGCCAGCAGCTGGAGACGCAACACAGATACGCAGTATTTT
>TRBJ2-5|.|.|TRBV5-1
CASSLDRVETQYF
TGCGCCAGCAGCTTGGACAGGGTCGAGACCCAGTACTTC
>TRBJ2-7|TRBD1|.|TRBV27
CASSLDRGHYEQYF
TGTGCCAGCAGTTTAGACAGGGGGCACTACGAGCAGTACTTC
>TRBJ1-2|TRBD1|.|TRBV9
CASTRTGGGYTF
TGTGCCAGCACACGGACAGGGGGCGGCTACACCTTC
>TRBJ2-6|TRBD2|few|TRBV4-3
CASSHATSGYTNVLTF
TGCGCCAGCAGCCACGCGACTAGCGGTTATACCAACGTCCTGACTTTC
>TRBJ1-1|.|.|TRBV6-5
CASKTGLGRTEAFF
TGTGCCAGCAAAACAGGGTTAGGGCGTACTGAAGCTTTCTTT
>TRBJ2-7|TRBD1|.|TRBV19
CASSVWDSSYEQYF
TGTGCCAGTAGCGTTTGGGACAGCTCCTACGAGCAGTACTTC